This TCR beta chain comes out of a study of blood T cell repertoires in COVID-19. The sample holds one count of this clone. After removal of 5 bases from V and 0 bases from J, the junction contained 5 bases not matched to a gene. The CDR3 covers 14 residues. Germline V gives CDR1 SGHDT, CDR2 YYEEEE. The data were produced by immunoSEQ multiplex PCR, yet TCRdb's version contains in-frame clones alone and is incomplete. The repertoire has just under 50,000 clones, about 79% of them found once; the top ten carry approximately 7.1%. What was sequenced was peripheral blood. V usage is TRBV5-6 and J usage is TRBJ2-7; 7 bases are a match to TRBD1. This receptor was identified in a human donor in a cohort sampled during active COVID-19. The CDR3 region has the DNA TGTGCCAGCAGGCCCGGGACAGCCTCCTACGAGCAGTACTTC. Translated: CASRPGTASYEQYF.